This TCR beta chain was identified during a study of identical twins' blood T cells. Notes on the study in general: Shared CDR3 clonotype counts between two donors mainly tracked the product of their cloneset sizes, twins included. Top TCRbeta clonotypes were shared more with twin than unrelated donors.

Six healthy women, forming three identical twin pairs, donated samples. Points on this clonotype: What it binds is not known.

One entry per CDR3 protein results from TCRdb running MiXCR on the 5' RACE reads. The sample holds fewer than 450,000 distinct CDR3 sequences; more than 25% are singletons and the top ten take about 6%. Material for sequencing was PBMCs. The origin of this receptor is a woman between 18 and 49 years old in good health.

The CDR3 nucleotides read TGTGCCAGCAGGTCGGACACCCTTTACCAGACCCAGTACTTC. Protein sequence: CASRSDTLYQTQYF. The chain employs TRBV7-9 and TRBJ2-5; the D gene is possibly TRBD1 (5 bases). The germline CDR1 and CDR2 sequences are SEHNR and FQNEAQ (reference sequence). V was trimmed by 6 bases and J by 6 bases, leaving 17 bases between them. The CDR3 has 14 residues.